Following are 6 T cell receptor beta chains from one sample sequenced in a study of control samples from healthy donors and cancer patients. Some clones are missing from TCRdb's copy, which holds only in-frame ones; the method was immunoSEQ multiplex PCR. There are approximately 79,000 clones in the sample; over 75% occur only once, and 7.2% lies in the top ten. Material: blood. All receptors derive from a man aged 45-60 years in good health.

DNA of the CDR3: TGTGCCAGCAGCCTGGTAACCGGGGAGCTGTTTTTT. This encodes CASSLVTGELFF. The V and J genes are TRBV7-8 and TRBJ2-2; D is unresolved. Trimming took off 5 bases at V and 5 bases at J, with 6 bases between the two ends. From germline, CDR1 is SGHVS and CDR2 FQNEAQ. This CDR3 comprises 12 residues.

The chain employs TRBV18 and TRBJ2-1, with TRBD1 matching over 7 bases. V was clipped by 0 bases and J by 7 bases; unmatched bases: 12. The CDR3 runs 17 residues. CDR1 KGHSH and CDR2 LQKENI come from the germline V gene. CDR3 region: CASSPPQGGSGLNEQFF. The DNA of the CDR3 is TGTGCCAGCTCACCACCTCAAGGGGGCTCGGGCCTGAATGAGCAGTTCTTC.

The chain joins TRBV10-2 to TRBJ1-1; no clear D gene. The CDR3 runs to 11 residues. V lost 4 bases and J 4 bases, leaving 4 bases between the germline ends. Germline V gives CDR1 WSHSY, CDR2 SAAADI. The CDR3 sequence: CASSVGTEAFF. CDR3 in DNA: TGCGCCAGCAGTGTTGGCACTGAAGCTTTCTTT.

This clone was found a few times. The rearrangement links TRBV5-4 to TRBJ2-7; D is possibly TRBD1 (6 bases). The CDR3 covers 15 residues. From germline, CDR1 is SGHNT and CDR2 YYREEE (reference sequence). Trimming removed 4 bases at V and 0 bases at J, with 14 bases between. CDR3 bases: TGTGCCAGCAGCGTCACTGGACAGAGCTCCTACGAGCAGTACTTC. Residues: CASSVTGQSSYEQYF. Using reference TRBV5-4 and TRBJ2-7 for the parts outside the CDR3, the full variable domain is ETGVTQSPTHLIKTRGQQVTLRCSSQSGHNTVSWYQQALGQGPQFIFQYYREEENGRGNFPPRFSGLQFPNYSSELNVNALELDDSALYLCASSVTGQSSYEQYFGPGTRLTVT.

CDR3 sequence (DNA): TGTGCCAGCAGCCCCCTCACCACGCAGCCCCAGCATTTT. Translating gives CASSPLTTQPQHF. This sequence joins TRBV21-1 and TRBJ1-5. TRBV21-1 is a documented pseudogene. CDR3 length equals 13 residues.

In this sample, this clone turned up a few times. V is TRBV5-1 and J is TRBJ1-2, with 7 bases that match TRBD1. The CDR3 loop spans 15 amino acids. The trim removed 3 bases at V and 7 bases at J, leaving 12 bases unmatched. Germline-derived CDR1 and CDR2 are SGHRS and YFSETQ. Here the CDR3 reads CASSSGGDRVGGYTF. CDR3 in DNA: TGCGCCAGCAGCTCCGGAGGTGACAGGGTCGGTGGCTACACCTTC.